This T cell receptor (beta chain) was profiled in a study of shared clonotypes between healthy human individuals. General study findings and limits: For sorted subsets, rarefaction showed incomplete sequencing despite large depth. Naive subsets generally exceeded memory subsets in estimated richness.

On this clone itself: Antigen unknown.

V was clipped by 0 bases and J by 5 bases; unmatched bases: 1. The germline V gene has CDR1 SGDLS and CDR2 YYNGEE. This CDR3 is built from 15 residues. Sorted-subset replicate PCRs used 150 to 250 ng of genomic DNA. This amount corresponded to some 30,000 T cell genomes. The table came from immunoSEQ multiplex PCR; TCRdb's copy has only in-frame clones and leaves some out. Among millions of clones listed, approximately 95% were seen once. Sequencing input: naive CD4+ T cells from PBMCs. Subset noted: CD45RA+ positively selected. The TCR comes from a man between 18 and 29 years old in good health. Some clones in this sample may be carry-over from other donors' samples. This chain uses TRBV9 with TRBJ2-1, with 11 nucleotides matching TRBD2. The CDR3 nucleotides read TGTGCCAGCAGCGTAGGACTAGCGGGGCACAATGAGCAGTTCTTC. Its protein product is CASSVGLAGHNEQFF.